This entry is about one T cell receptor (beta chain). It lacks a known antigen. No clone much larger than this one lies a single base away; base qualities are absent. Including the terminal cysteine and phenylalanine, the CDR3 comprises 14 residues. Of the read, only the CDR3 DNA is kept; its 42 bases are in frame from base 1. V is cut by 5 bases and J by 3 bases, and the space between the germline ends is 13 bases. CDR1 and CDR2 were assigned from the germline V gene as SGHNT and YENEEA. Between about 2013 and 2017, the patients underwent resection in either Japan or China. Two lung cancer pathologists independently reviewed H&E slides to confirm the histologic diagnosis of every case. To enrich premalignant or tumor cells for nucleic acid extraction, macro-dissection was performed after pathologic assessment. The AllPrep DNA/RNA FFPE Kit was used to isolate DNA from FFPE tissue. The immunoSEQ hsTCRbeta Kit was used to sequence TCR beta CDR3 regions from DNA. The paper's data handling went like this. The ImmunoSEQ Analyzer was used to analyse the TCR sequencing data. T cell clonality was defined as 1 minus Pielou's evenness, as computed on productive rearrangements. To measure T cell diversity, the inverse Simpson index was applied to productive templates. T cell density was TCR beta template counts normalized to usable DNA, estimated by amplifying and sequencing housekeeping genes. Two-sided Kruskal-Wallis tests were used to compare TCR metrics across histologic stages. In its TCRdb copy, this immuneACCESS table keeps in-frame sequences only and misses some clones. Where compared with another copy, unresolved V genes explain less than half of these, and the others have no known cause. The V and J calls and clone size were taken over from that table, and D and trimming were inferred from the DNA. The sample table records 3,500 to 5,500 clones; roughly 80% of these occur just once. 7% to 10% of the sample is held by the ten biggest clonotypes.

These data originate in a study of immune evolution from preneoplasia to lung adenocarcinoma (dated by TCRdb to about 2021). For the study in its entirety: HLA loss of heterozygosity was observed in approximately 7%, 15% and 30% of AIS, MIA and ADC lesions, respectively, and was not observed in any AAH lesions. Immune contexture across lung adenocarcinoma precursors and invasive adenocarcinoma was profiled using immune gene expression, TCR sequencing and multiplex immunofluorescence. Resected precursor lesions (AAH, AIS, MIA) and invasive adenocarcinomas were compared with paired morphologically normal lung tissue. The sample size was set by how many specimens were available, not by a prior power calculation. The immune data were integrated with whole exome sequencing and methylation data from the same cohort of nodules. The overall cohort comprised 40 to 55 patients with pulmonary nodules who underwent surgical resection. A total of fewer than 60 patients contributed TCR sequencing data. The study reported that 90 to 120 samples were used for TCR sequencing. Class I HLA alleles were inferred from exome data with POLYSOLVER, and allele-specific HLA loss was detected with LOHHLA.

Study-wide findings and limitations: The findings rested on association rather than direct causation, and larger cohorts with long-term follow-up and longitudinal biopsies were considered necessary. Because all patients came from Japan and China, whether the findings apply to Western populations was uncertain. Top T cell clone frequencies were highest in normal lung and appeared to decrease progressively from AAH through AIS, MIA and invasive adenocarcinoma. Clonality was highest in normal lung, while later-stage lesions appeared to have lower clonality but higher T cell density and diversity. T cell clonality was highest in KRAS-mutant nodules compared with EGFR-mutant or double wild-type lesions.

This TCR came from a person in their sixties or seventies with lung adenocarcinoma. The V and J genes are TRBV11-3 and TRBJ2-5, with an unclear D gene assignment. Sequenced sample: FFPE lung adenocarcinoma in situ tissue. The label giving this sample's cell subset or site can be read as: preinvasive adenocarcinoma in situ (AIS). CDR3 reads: CASSVRSGKETQYF. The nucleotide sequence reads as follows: TGTGCCAGCAGCGTTCGGAGTGGTAAAGAGACCCAGTACTTC.